Following are 7 T cell receptor beta chains from one sample sequenced in a study of blood T cell repertoires in COVID-19. Only in-frame clones appear in the TCRdb table, and some are missing; sequencing was by immunoSEQ multiplex PCR. This sample has some 350,000 clones, with about 90% found just once. Sequencing was performed on PBMCs or T cells enriched from blood (not recorded which). These receptor sequences come from a man aged 25 to 45 who had recovered from COVID-19.

J is TRBJ1-2 and V is TRBV5-1; a possible D gene is TRBD1 (6 bases). The CDR3 sequence is 14 residues long. From germline, CDR1 is SGHRS and CDR2 YFSETQ. Trimming took 0 bases from V and 4 from J, leaving 10 bases between them. CDR3 protein: CASSLDRVGYGYTF. CDR3 sequence (DNA): TGCGCCAGCAGCTTGGACAGGGTGGGCTATGGCTACACCTTC.

V is TRBV12-3 or TRBV12-4 and J is TRBJ1-5, with a tentative D call TRBD1 (6 bases). The CDR3 loop spans 13 amino acids. Deletions cut 6 bases from V and 4 bases from J, with 10 bases between. The CDR3: CASRTQGNQPQHF. The CDR3 bases are TGTGCCAGCAGAACCCAGGGGAATCAGCCCCAGCATTTT.

Only one count was recorded for this clone. V gene TRBV7-2 combines with J gene TRBJ2-7; 8 nucleotides align to TRBD1. The CDR3 runs to 15 residues. The germline gives CDR1 SGHTA, CDR2 FQGNSA. V shed 6 bases, J shed 1 base, and the junction held 8 bases outside the gene matches. Here the CDR3 reads CASSSRQGLSYEQYF. CDR3 nucleotides: TGTGCCAGCAGTTCCAGACAGGGGCTTTCCTACGAGCAGTACTTC.

The rearrangement joins TRBV14 to TRBJ2-1, with D perhaps matching TRBD2 (5 bases). The CDR3 contains 17 residues. Germline assignment: CDR1 SGHDN and CDR2 FVKESK. Trimming pared 6 bases from V and 0 bases from J, leaving 18 bases between. The CDR3 DNA reads as TGTGCCAGCAGTCCCAGGAGGTGGGGTCCCTCCTACAATGAGCAGTTCTTC. This translates into CASSPRRWGPSYNEQFF.

The V and J genes are TRBV7-9 and TRBJ2-1; 8 bases fit TRBD2. The germline V gene has CDR1 SEHNR and CDR2 FQNEAQ (reference sequence). This CDR3 region has 16 residues. J lost 7 bases, V lost 2 bases, and 10 bases had no gene match. Here the CDR3 reads CASSLRVGGAGNEQFF. The CDR3 nucleotides read TGTGCCAGCAGCTTAAGAGTCGGGGGGGCCGGTAATGAGCAGTTCTTC.

The chain employs TRBV5-1 and TRBJ2-3; the D is unclear. This CDR3 spans 16 amino acids. CDR1 is SGHRS, CDR2 YFSETQ, per germline. V lost 1 base and J 0 bases, leaving 12 bases between the germline ends. The CDR3 DNA follows: TGCGCCAGCAGCTTGATCCCTACTTCTAGCACAGATACGCAGTATTTT. Encoded protein: CASSLIPTSSTDTQYF.

In DNA, the CDR3 is TGTGCCAGCAGCTTAAGTCCGGATTCACCCCTCCACTTT. This gives the protein CASSLSPDSPLHF. J is TRBJ1-6 and V is TRBV7-9; D not certain. This CDR3 has 13 amino acids. The germline V gene has CDR1 SEHNR and CDR2 FQNEAQ (reference sequence). V lost 2 bases and J lost 8, with 7 bases in between.